This is a list of T cell receptor beta chains from one sample in a study of blood T cell repertoires in COVID-19. Sequenced by immunoSEQ multiplex PCR; TCRdb stores in-frame clones only, minus some. The repertoire holds under 400,000 clones, with approximately 90% as singletons. Sequenced material: peripheral blood. The source is a woman aged 55-70 years with COVID-19, enrolled during active disease. CDR3s include the opening cysteine and the closing phenylalanine or tryptophan. The D gene is left open where the match is weak. Where a row states a size, it is once, few, many or the class of an expanded clone; other rows omit it.

D: .
V: TRBV6-5
J: TRBJ1-2
size: .
CDR3: CASRPQGRGGYTF
DNA: TGTGCCAGCAGACCCCAGGGCAGGGGAGGCTACACCTTC

D: .
V: TRBV9
J: TRBJ2-5
size: .
CDR3: CASSGGTQETQYF
DNA: TGTGCCAGCAGCGGCGGGACTCAGGAGACCCAGTACTTC

D: .
V: TRBV7-9
J: TRBJ1-1
size: .
CDR3: CASVTGNIDTEAFF
DNA: TGTGCCAGCGTAACAGGGAATATAGACACTGAAGCTTTCTTT

D: TRBD1
V: TRBV30
J: TRBJ1-2
size: .
CDR3: CAWNRDRLDTF
DNA: TGTGCCTGGAACCGGGACAGGCTGGACACCTTC

D: TRBD1
V: TRBV7-2
J: TRBJ1-2
size: few
CDR3: CASSPTAGQGYGYTF
DNA: TGTGCCAGCAGCCCCACCGCAGGACAGGGCTATGGCTACACCTTC

D: .
V: TRBV6-5
J: TRBJ2-5
size: .
CDR3: CASSYSTTQETQYF
DNA: TGTGCCAGCAGTTACTCGACTACCCAAGAGACCCAGTACTTC

D: .
V: TRBV7-6
J: TRBJ1-3
size: .
CDR3: CASSLAAGNTIYF
DNA: TGTGCCAGCAGCTTAGCAGCGGGAAACACCATATATTTT

D: .
V: TRBV5-1
J: TRBJ1-1
size: .
CDR3: CASSLAGGSNTEAFF
DNA: TGCGCCAGCAGCTTGGCTGGAGGATCCAACACTGAAGCTTTCTTT

D: TRBD2
V: TRBV9
J: TRBJ2-1
size: .
CDR3: CASSSGLASYNEQFF
DNA: TGTGCCAGCAGCTCAGGACTAGCGTCTTACAATGAGCAGTTCTTC

D: .
V: TRBV3-1/TRBV3-2
J: TRBJ1-4
size: .
CDR3: CASSQVGRVGEKLFF
DNA: TGTGCCAGCAGCCAAGTCGGCAGGGTAGGTGAAAAACTGTTTTTT

D: TRBD1
V: TRBV19
J: TRBJ2-7
size: .
CDR3: CASSPRGTSPWSQYF
DNA: TGTGCCAGTAGTCCCAGGGGGACGTCCCCTTGGAGTCAGTACTTC

D: .
V: TRBV2
J: TRBJ1-1
size: .
CDR3: CASTVQGNTEAFF
DNA: TGTGCCAGCACAGTACAGGGAAACACTGAAGCTTTCTTT

D: .
V: TRBV6-5
J: TRBJ2-7
size: .
CDR3: CASSYAARQYF
DNA: TGTGCCAGCAGTTACGCGGCGCGGCAGTACTTC

D: .
V: TRBV27
J: TRBJ1-1
size: .
CDR3: CASSFGTHTEAFF
DNA: TGTGCCAGCAGTTTTGGGACACACACTGAAGCTTTCTTT

D: .
V: TRBV7-3
J: TRBJ2-5
size: .
CDR3: CASSYAGQQETQYF
DNA: TGTGCCAGCAGCTACGCCGGACAACAAGAGACCCAGTACTTC

D: TRBD2
V: TRBV18
J: TRBJ2-1
size: .
CDR3: CASSPRVAGDNEQFF
DNA: TGTGCCAGCTCACCACGAGTAGCGGGGGACAATGAGCAGTTCTTC

D: TRBD2
V: TRBV19
J: TRBJ2-1
size: .
CDR3: CATHSGTTSYNEQFF
DNA: TGTGCCACCCACTCGGGGACTACCTCCTACAATGAGCAGTTCTTC

D: .
V: TRBV20-1
J: TRBJ1-2
size: .
CDR3: CSAIADGYTF
DNA: TGCAGTGCCATAGCGGATGGCTACACCTTC

D: TRBD1
V: TRBV7-2
J: TRBJ1-2
size: few
CDR3: CASSPQQGNYGYTF
DNA: TGTGCCAGCAGCCCACAACAGGGGAACTATGGCTACACCTTC

D: .
V: TRBV6-1
J: TRBJ2-7
size: .
CDR3: CASSEDRASSYEQYF
DNA: TGTGCCAGCAGTGAAGACAGAGCCAGCTCCTACGAGCAGTACTTC

D: .
V: TRBV10-3
J: TRBJ1-1
size: .
CDR3: CAIRPTKGGGKAFF
DNA: TGTGCCATCAGACCCACAAAGGGGGGAGGGAAAGCTTTCTTT

D: TRBD1
V: TRBV27
J: TRBJ2-3
size: .
CDR3: CASSLEGAGTDTQYF
DNA: TGTGCCAGCAGTTTAGAGGGGGCCGGCACAGATACGCAGTATTTT

D: TRBD1
V: TRBV9
J: TRBJ2-7
size: .
CDR3: CASSANTGTGGEEQYF
DNA: TGTGCCAGCAGCGCCAATACCGGGACAGGGGGCGAGGAGCAGTACTTC

D: TRBD1
V: TRBV11-1
J: TRBJ2-7
size: .
CDR3: CASSFSGQNHYEQYF
DNA: TGTGCCAGCAGCTTTTCGGGACAGAACCACTACGAGCAGTACTTC

D: .
V: TRBV5-1
J: TRBJ2-2
size: .
CDR3: CASSFSQGAVGGELFF
DNA: TGCGCCAGCAGCTTTTCCCAGGGCGCGGTCGGCGGGGAGCTGTTTTTT

D: .
V: TRBV7-9
J: TRBJ2-7
size: .
CDR3: CASSLTTRYEQYF
DNA: TGTGCCAGCAGCTTGACGACACGCTACGAGCAGTACTTC

D: .
V: TRBV19
J: TRBJ1-2
size: .
CDR3: CASSPTRTSITDGYTF
DNA: TGTGCCAGTAGCCCGACACGTACGTCGATAACTGATGGCTACACCTTC

D: .
V: TRBV28
J: TRBJ1-5
size: .
CDR3: CASSSGIQPQHF
DNA: TGTGCCAGCAGTTCCGGGATTCAGCCCCAGCATTTT

D: .
V: TRBV27
J: TRBJ1-3
size: .
CDR3: CASQGFGNTIYF
DNA: TGTGCCAGCCAGGGTTTTGGCAACACCATATATTTT

D: TRBD1
V: TRBV5-1
J: TRBJ2-7
size: .
CDR3: CASAPDDRGTEQYF
DNA: TGCGCCAGCGCCCCTGACGACAGGGGTACCGAGCAGTACTTC

D: TRBD1
V: TRBV2
J: TRBJ1-2
size: .
CDR3: CASRIRQGNYGYTF
DNA: TGTGCCAGCAGGATCAGACAGGGAAACTATGGCTACACCTTC

D: .
V: TRBV7-2
J: TRBJ1-4
size: .
CDR3: CASTGGGVEKLFF
DNA: TGTGCCAGCACCGGGGGTGGGGTTGAAAAACTGTTTTTT

D: TRBD2
V: TRBV3-1/TRBV3-2
J: TRBJ2-2
size: few
CDR3: CASSQISPRTAGGSNTGELFF
DNA: TGTGCCAGCAGCCAAATATCTCCCCGGACAGCGGGGGGCTCGAACACCGGGGAGCTGTTTTTT

D: TRBD1
V: TRBV5-4
J: TRBJ2-3
size: .
CDR3: CASSQTGGDTDTQYF
DNA: TGTGCCAGCAGCCAGACAGGGGGTGACACAGATACGCAGTATTTT

D: .
V: TRBV5-5
J: TRBJ1-1
size: .
CDR3: CASSLSTVLPEAFF
DNA: TGTGCCAGCAGCTTGTCGACAGTCCTTCCCGAAGCTTTCTTT

D: TRBD2
V: TRBV4-2
J: TRBJ2-1
size: .
CDR3: CASSQDRGLAGYGEQFF
DNA: TGTGCCAGCAGCCAAGATCGGGGACTAGCGGGGTATGGTGAGCAGTTCTTC

D: .
V: TRBV5-1
J: TRBJ2-5
size: .
CDR3: CASSLAAGGETQYF
DNA: TGCGCCAGCAGCTTGGCCGCAGGTGGCGAGACCCAGTACTTC

D: .
V: TRBV19
J: TRBJ1-5
size: .
CDR3: CASSIATGGYSNQPQHF
DNA: TGTGCCAGTAGTATAGCTACAGGCGGTTATAGCAATCAGCCCCAGCATTTT

D: TRBD1
V: TRBV19
J: TRBJ1-5
size: few
CDR3: CASSRRTGDVANQPQHF
DNA: TGTGCCAGTAGTCGCCGGACAGGGGATGTGGCCAATCAGCCCCAGCATTTT

D: .
V: TRBV6-5
J: TRBJ1-2
size: .
CDR3: CASSYGTTGGNYGYTF
DNA: TGTGCCAGCAGTTACGGAACTACTGGGGGGAACTATGGCTACACCTTC

D: .
V: TRBV11-2
J: TRBJ2-7
size: .
CDR3: CASSPRGRGLYEQYF
DNA: TGTGCCAGCAGCCCTCGGGGCAGGGGCCTCTACGAGCAGTACTTC

D: .
V: TRBV7-8
J: TRBJ2-2
size: .
CDR3: CASSPQSMNTGELFF
DNA: TGTGCCAGCAGCCCACAGTCAATGAACACCGGGGAGCTGTTTTTT